These 10 T cell receptor beta chains originate from one sample sequenced in a study of T cells expressing NK-cell markers. TCRdb processed the 5' RACE reads again and assigns one entry to each CDR3 protein, with no DNA. The sample table sets out 400,000 to 550,000 distinct CDR3 sequences. Specimen: blood T cells: a sorted CD56 or NKG2C T cell subset, CD4+ or CD8+ T cells, or bulk PBMC T cells (not recorded which). These TCRs come from a woman aged 18 to 69 in good health.

The chain combines TRBV10-3 with TRBJ2-5. CDR1 and CDR2 (germline): ENHRY, SYGVKD. CDR3 length: 13 residues. CDR3: CAISDGPVGTQYF.

V is TRBV7-9 and J is TRBJ2-7; TCRdb picks TRBD1, but there is no DNA to check that call. The CDR3 spans 15 residues. Germline CDR1 is SEHNR and CDR2 is FQNEAQ (reference sequence). CDR3 in amino acids: CASSLTGTGGGEQYF.

The chain couples TRBV12-5 to TRBJ2-3; lacking DNA, the TRBD2 call made by TCRdb goes unchecked. Germline values: CDR1 LGHNT, CDR2 FRNRAP. The CDR3 runs 15 residues. CDR3 in amino acids: CASGLAGGGADTQYF.

The chain is built from TRBV15 and TRBJ2-5; TCRdb's D call, TRBD1, is unchecked because there is no DNA. CDR3 size: 15 residues. Germline V lookup: CDR1 LNHNV, CDR2 YYDKDF (reference sequence). The CDR3: CATSRVGGPPETQYF. Complete variable domain (other parts from reference TRBV15 and TRBJ2-5): DAMVIQNPRYQVTQFGKPVTLSCSQTLNHNVMYWYQQKSSQAPKLLFHYYDKDFNNEADTPDNFQSRRPNTSFCFLDIRSPGLGDTAMYLCATSRVGGPPETQYFGPGTRLLVL.

The rearrangement uses TRBV7-8 and TRBJ1-1. Germline CDR1 SGHVS, CDR2 FQNEAQ. The CDR3 sequence is 14 residues long. Here the CDR3 reads CASTFADRNTEAFF.

The chain carries TRBV7-2 and TRBJ1-4. Germline V lookup: CDR1 SGHTA, CDR2 FQGNSA. The CDR3 runs to 13 residues. CDR3: CASSLALNEKLFF.

The chain uses TRBV14 and TRBJ2-1; absent DNA, TCRdb's TRBD2 call cannot be checked. The CDR3 spans 18 residues. The germline V gene encodes CDR1 SGHDN and CDR2 FVKESK. This chain's CDR3 is CASSQDGPAGVSYNEQFF.

The CDR3 here is CASSLGANEQYF. The chain employs TRBV7-9 and TRBJ2-7; there is no DNA to check the TCRdb D call of TRBD1. This CDR3 comprises 12 residues. Germline assignment: CDR1 SEHNR and CDR2 FQNEAQ (reference sequence). Together with reference TRBV7-9 and TRBJ2-7, the CDR3 gives the full variable domain: DTGVSQNPRHKITKRGQNVTFRCDPISEHNRLYWYRQTLGQGPEFLTYFQNEAQLEKSRLLSDRFSAERPKGSFSTLEIQRTEQGDSAMYLCASSLGANEQYFGPGTRLTVT.

The chain combines TRBV6-1 with TRBJ2-1. The CDR3 covers 16 residues. CDR1 is MNHNS and CDR2 is SASEGT in the germline V gene. Here the CDR3 reads CASSELGIGYYNEQFF.

This sequence joins TRBV14 and TRBJ2-1; TCRdb returns TRBD1, unconfirmable since there is no DNA. CDR3 size: 16 residues. Looked up from germline, CDR1 is SGHDN and CDR2 is FVKESK. CDR3 region: CASSLHLGQGGNEQFF.